This TCR beta chain came from a study of T-cell memory formation after mild COVID-19. Germline lookup yields CDR1 SEHNR and CDR2 FQNEAQ (reference sequence). The CDR3 runs to 15 residues. The V gene lost 4 bases and the J gene lost 4 bases, with 14 bases spanning the gap. Using its own MiXCR run on the 5' RACE reads, TCRdb lists one record per CDR3 protein. Here the sample spans roughly 320,000 distinct CDR3 sequences, around 28% being singletons. This chain joins TRBV7-9 and TRBJ2-1; D may correspond to TRBD1 or TRBD2 (5 bases each). Sequencing was carried out using PBMCs or a T cell subset sorted from them (not recorded which). The clonotype comes from an adult woman who had mild COVID-19 (a few samples of this study predate the infection). Cell type and time point are not known. DNA for the CDR3: TGTGCCAGCAGCTCCCGGGACGGGCCTTACAATGAGCAGTTCTTC. It is translated as CASSSRDGPYNEQFF.